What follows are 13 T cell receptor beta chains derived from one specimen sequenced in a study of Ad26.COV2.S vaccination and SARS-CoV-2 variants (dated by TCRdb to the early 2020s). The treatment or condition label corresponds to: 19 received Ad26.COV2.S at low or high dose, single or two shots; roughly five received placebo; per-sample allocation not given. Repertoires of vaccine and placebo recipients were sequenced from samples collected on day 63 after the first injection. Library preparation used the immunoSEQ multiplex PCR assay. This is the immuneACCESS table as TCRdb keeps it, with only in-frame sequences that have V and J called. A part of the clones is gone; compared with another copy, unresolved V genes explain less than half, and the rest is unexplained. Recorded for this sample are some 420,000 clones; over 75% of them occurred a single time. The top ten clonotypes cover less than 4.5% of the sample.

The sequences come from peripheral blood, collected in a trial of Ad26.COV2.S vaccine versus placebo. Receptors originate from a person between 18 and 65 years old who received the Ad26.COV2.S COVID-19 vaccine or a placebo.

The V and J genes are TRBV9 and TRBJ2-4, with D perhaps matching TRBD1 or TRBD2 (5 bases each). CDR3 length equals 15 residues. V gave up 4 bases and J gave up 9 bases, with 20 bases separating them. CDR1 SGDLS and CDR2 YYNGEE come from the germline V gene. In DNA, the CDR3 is TGTGCCAGCAGCCCCCAATTGGGGGAGAAATTCATTCAGTACTTC. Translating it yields CASSPQLGEKFIQYF.

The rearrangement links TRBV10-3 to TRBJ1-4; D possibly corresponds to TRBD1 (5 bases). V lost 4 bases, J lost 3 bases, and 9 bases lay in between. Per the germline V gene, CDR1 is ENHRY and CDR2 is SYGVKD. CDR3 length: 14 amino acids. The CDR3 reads CAISAGAPNEKLFF. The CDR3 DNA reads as TGTGCCATCAGTGCCGGGGCCCCTAATGAAAAACTGTTTTTT.

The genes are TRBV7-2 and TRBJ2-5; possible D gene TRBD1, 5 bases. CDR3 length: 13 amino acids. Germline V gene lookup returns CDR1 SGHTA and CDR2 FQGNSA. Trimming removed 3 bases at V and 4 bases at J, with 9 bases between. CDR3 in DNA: TGTGCCAGCAGCTTGGGGCCCCTAGAGACCCAGTACTTC. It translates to CASSLGPLETQYF. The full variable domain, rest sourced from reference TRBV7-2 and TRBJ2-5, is GAGVSQSPSNKVTEKGKDVELRCDPISGHTALYWYRQSLGQGLEFLIYFQGNSAPDKSGLPSDRFSAERTGGSVSTLTIQRTQQEDSAVYLCASSLGPLETQYFGPGTRLLVL.

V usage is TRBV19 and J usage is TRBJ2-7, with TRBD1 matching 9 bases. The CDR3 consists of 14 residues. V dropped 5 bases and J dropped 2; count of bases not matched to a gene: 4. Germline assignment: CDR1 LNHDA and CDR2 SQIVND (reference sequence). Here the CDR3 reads CASSAGQGTYEQYF. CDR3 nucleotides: TGTGCCAGTAGTGCGGGACAGGGAACCTACGAGCAGTACTTC.

The CDR3 sequence: CASSRSRDLGDIQYF. The CDR3 DNA sequence: TGCGCCAGCAGCCGTTCCCGGGATCTCGGGGACATTCAGTACTTC. The chain recombines TRBV4-1 with TRBJ2-4, with a possible D match to TRBD2 (5 bases). Germline V gives CDR1 MGHRA, CDR2 YSYEKL. This CDR3 is built from 15 residues. The germline V and J ends were trimmed by 4 bases and 8 bases, with 18 bases remaining between them.

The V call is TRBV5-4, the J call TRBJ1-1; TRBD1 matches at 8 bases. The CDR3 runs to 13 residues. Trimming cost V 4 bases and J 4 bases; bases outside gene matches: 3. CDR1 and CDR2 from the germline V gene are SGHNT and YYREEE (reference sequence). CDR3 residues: CASSITGGTEAFF. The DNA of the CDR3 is TGTGCCAGCAGCATCACAGGGGGCACTGAAGCTTTCTTT.

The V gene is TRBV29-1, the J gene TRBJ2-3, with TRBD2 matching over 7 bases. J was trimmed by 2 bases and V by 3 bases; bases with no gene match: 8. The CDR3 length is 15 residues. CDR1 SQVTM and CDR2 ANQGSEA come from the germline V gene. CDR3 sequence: CSVDVVAGVTDTQYF. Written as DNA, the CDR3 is TGCAGCGTTGACGTCGTGGCGGGGGTCACAGATACGCAGTATTTT.

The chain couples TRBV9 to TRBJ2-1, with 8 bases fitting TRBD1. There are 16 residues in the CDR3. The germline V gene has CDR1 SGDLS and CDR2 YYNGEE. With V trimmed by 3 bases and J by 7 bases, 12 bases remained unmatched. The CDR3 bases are TGTGCCAGCAGCGCTTTCGGGACAGGAAAACTAAATGAGCAGTTCTTC. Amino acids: CASSAFGTGKLNEQFF.

CDR3 in DNA: TGTGCCAGCAGCTTAGCGTCAGTTAACTATGGCTACACCTTC. This translates into CASSLASVNYGYTF. The rearrangement joins TRBV7-2 to TRBJ1-2; no reliable D call. V lost 0 bases and J lost 1, with 6 bases in between. There are 14 residues in the CDR3. Germline CDR1 reads SGHTA; CDR2 reads FQGNSA.

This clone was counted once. CDR3 amino acids: CASSLGTPFGYGYTF. The CDR3 DNA reads TGCGCCAGCAGCTTGGGGACACCTTTCGGCTATGGCTACACCTTC. V usage is TRBV5-1 and J usage is TRBJ1-2, with D tentatively TRBD1 (5 bases). Trimming shortened V by 0 bases and J by 4 bases, and 13 bases separated the two germline ends. The CDR3 has 15 residues. The germline V gene encodes CDR1 SGHRS and CDR2 YFSETQ.

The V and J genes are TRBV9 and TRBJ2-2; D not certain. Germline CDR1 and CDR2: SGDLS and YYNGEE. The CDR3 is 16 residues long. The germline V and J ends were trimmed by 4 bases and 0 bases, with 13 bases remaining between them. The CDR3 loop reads CASSNNQRPNTGELFF. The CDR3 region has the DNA TGTGCCAGCAGCAACAACCAAAGACCGAACACCGGGGAGCTGTTTTTT.

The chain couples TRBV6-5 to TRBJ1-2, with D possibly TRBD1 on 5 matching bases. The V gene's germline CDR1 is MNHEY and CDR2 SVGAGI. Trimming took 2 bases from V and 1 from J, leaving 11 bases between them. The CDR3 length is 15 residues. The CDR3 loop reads CASSYGGANNYGYTF. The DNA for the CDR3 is TGTGCCAGCAGTTACGGGGGTGCGAATAACTATGGCTACACCTTC.

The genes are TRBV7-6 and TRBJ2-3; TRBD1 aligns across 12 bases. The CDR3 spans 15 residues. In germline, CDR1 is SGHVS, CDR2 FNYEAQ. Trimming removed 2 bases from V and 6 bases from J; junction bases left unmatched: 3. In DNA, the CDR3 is TGTGCCAGCAGCTTACTAGGGACAGGGGGCGATACGCAGTATTTT. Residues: CASSLLGTGGDTQYF.